Following are 31 T cell receptor beta chains from one sample sequenced in a study of blood T cell repertoires in COVID-19. Sequencing used immunoSEQ multiplex PCR; TCRdb keeps in-frame clones, though not all of them. This table has 150,000 or so clones, 84% appearing once. Specimen: peripheral blood. These receptors were collected from a man between 18 and 35 years old with active or convalescent COVID-19.

This rearrangement joins TRBV15 to TRBJ1-6, with 9 nucleotides matching TRBD1. This CDR3 region has 16 residues. V shed 3 bases, J shed 6 bases, and the junction held 6 bases outside the gene matches. The V gene's germline CDR1 is LNHNV and CDR2 YYDKDF (reference sequence). Written as DNA, the CDR3 is TGTGCCACCAGCAGGGATCCGGACAGGGGTAATTCACCCCTCCACTTT. Translation gives CATSRDPDRGNSPLHF.

The chain recombines TRBV3-1 (or the pseudogene TRBV3-2) with TRBJ1-2; a possible D gene is TRBD1 (6 bases). Deletions cut 2 bases from V and 5 bases from J, with 15 bases between. CDR1 is LGHDT, CDR2 YNNKEL, per germline (reference sequence). The CDR3 totals 15 residues. The DNA of the CDR3 is TGTGCCAGCAGCCAACTAGAGGGGGGGAGGTATGGCTACACCTTC. This translates into CASSQLEGGRYGYTF.

This clone was seen once. This chain links TRBV11-2 with TRBJ2-7; 7 positions agree with TRBD1. The CDR3 loop spans 14 amino acids. Trimming took 5 bases from V and 0 from J; bases not matched to a gene: 4. Germline CDR1 and CDR2: SGHAT and FQNNGV. The CDR3 DNA follows: TGTGCCAGCAGCCCGGGACAGATCTCCTACGAGCAGTACTTC. Residues: CASSPGQISYEQYF. Drawing the rest from reference TRBV11-2 and TRBJ2-7, the complete variable domain is EAGVAQSPRYKIIEKRQSVAFWCNPISGHATLYWYQQILGQGPKLLIQFQNNGVVDDSQLPKDRFSAERLKGVDSTLKIQPAKLEDSAVYLCASSPGQISYEQYFGPGTRLTVT.

The rearrangement uses TRBV7-2 and TRBJ1-1; TRBD1 is a possible D gene (6 bases). The CDR3 extends over 17 amino acids. Deletions cut 1 base from V and 0 bases from J, with 15 bases between. Germline values: CDR1 SGHTA, CDR2 FQGNSA. The CDR3 nucleotides are TGTGCCAGCAGCTTAGGGTCGACAGGAATATTGAACACTGAAGCTTTCTTT. Its protein product is CASSLGSTGILNTEAFF.

The gene calls are TRBV28 and TRBJ2-7, with D tentatively TRBD1 (5 bases). V lost 5 bases, J lost 10 bases, and 15 bases lay in between. CDR1 MDHEN and CDR2 SYDVKM come from the germline V gene. The CDR3 spans 12 residues. CDR3: CASSPGQGKQYF. DNA for the CDR3: TGTGCCAGCAGTCCTGGGCAGGGAAAACAGTACTTC.

CDR3 sequence (DNA): TGTGCCAGCACCACGTGGACTAGCGGCGGGGAGCTGTTTTTT. Protein: CASTTWTSGGELFF. The V gene is TRBV5-6, the J gene TRBJ2-2; TRBD2 agrees at 10 bases. This CDR3 is built from 14 residues. Germline trimming cut 6 bases from V and 7 bases from J; bases unmatched to any gene: 6. CDR1 SGHDT and CDR2 YYEEEE come from the germline V gene. Using reference TRBV5-6 and TRBJ2-2 for the parts outside the CDR3, the full variable domain is DAGVTQSPTHLIKTRGQQVTLRCSPKSGHDTVSWYQQALGQGPQFIFQYYEEEERQRGNFPDRFSGHQFPNYSSELNVNALLLGDSALYLCASTTWTSGGELFFGEGSRLTVL.

This clone was seen a handful of times. V usage is TRBV5-6 and J usage is TRBJ1-2; D is uncertain. The length of the CDR3 is 12 residues. Germline V lookup: CDR1 SGHDT, CDR2 YYEEEE. Deletions cut 2 bases from V and 11 bases from J, with 13 bases between. The CDR3, as DNA: TGTGCCAGCAGCTTTTTGGGTAACGGGTACACCTTC. It encodes CASSFLGNGYTF.

The chain combines TRBV5-8 with TRBJ1-1; D ambiguous. The germline gives CDR1 SGHTS, CDR2 YDEGEE. The CDR3 sequence is 15 residues long. V shed 1 base and J shed 0 bases, with 10 bases lying between them. The DNA of the CDR3 is TGTGCCAGCAGCTTGTTTGGGGAGGTGAACACTGAAGCTTTCTTT. It yields the protein CASSLFGEVNTEAFF.

The V and J genes are TRBV3-1 (or the pseudogene TRBV3-2) and TRBJ1-1, with 10 bases that match TRBD1. Germline V gene lookup returns CDR1 LGHDT and CDR2 YNNKEL (reference sequence). Unmatched junction bases numbered 6, after V lost 10 bases and J lost 4 bases. This CDR3 spans 13 amino acids. CDR3 region: CATRDRGITEAFF. As DNA, the CDR3 is TGTGCCACCAGGGACAGGGGAATCACTGAAGCTTTCTTT.

This clone was counted once. The rearrangement links TRBV7-2 to TRBJ2-3; D may be TRBD2 (5 bases). Trimming took 1 base from V and 2 from J, leaving 13 bases between them. The CDR3 spans 16 residues. The germline CDR1 and CDR2 sequences are SGHTA and FQGNSA. The CDR3 loop reads CASSLDWRRVTDTQYF. The CDR3 DNA is TGTGCCAGCAGCTTAGACTGGAGGCGGGTCACAGATACGCAGTATTTT.

The chain uses TRBV12-3 or TRBV12-4 and TRBJ2-5; D ambiguous. The V end lost 2 bases, the J end lost 2 bases, and 6 bases lay between the germline ends. There are 13 residues in the CDR3. The CDR3 DNA sequence: TGTGCCAGCAGTTTACAGGATCAAGAGACCCAGTACTTC. Residues: CASSLQDQETQYF.

This clone was detected only once. CDR3 nucleotide sequence: TGTGCCAGTAGTCCATGGACAGGGGGCTTCTTCAGCTCCTACGAGCAGTACTTC. Its translation: CASSPWTGGFFSSYEQYF. This chain uses TRBV19 with TRBJ2-7; 11 nucleotides line up with TRBD1. CDR1 and CDR2 from the germline V gene are LNHDA and SQIVND (reference sequence). V lost 5 bases and J lost 0; bases outside the gene matches: 12. The CDR3 runs 18 residues.

The V and J genes are TRBV5-1 and TRBJ2-3; TRBD1 matches at 9 bases. The CDR3 spans 16 residues. The germline V gene has CDR1 SGHRS and CDR2 YFSETQ. V shed 1 base and J 3 bases; nucleotides not matched to a gene: 6. CDR3 DNA: TGCGCCAGCAGCTTGTCTGGGACAGGGCGTACAGATACGCAGTATTTT. This codes for CASSLSGTGRTDTQYF. Full variable domain (rest looked up from reference TRBV5-1 and TRBJ2-3): KAGVTQTPRYLIKTRGQQVTLSCSPISGHRSVSWYQQTPGQGLQFLFEYFSETQRNKGNFPGRFSGRQFSNSRSEMNVSTLELGDSALYLCASSLSGTGRTDTQYFGPGTRLTVL.

The chain's CDR3 is CASRMGGPGSDTGELFF. As DNA, the CDR3 is TGTGCCAGCAGGATGGGGGGGCCAGGCTCCGACACCGGGGAGCTGTTTTTT. The V and J genes are TRBV7-9 and TRBJ2-2, with D tentatively TRBD2 (7 bases). Germline CDR1 reads SEHNR; CDR2 reads FQNEAQ (reference sequence). The CDR3 is 17 amino acids. Trimming cost V 6 bases and J 3 bases, with 20 bases left between them.

The chain employs TRBV7-6 and TRBJ2-1; 8 bases are a match to TRBD2. The germline V gene encodes CDR1 SGHVS and CDR2 FNYEAQ. There are 16 residues in the CDR3. Germline trimming cut 5 bases from V and 2 bases from J; bases unmatched to any gene: 8. CDR3 in amino acids: CASSKQSGGAYNEQFF. CDR3 sequence (DNA): TGTGCCAGCAGCAAGCAAAGCGGGGGAGCCTACAATGAGCAGTTCTTC.

The chain is built from TRBV7-8 and TRBJ1-3; no clear D. This CDR3 region has 18 residues. The V end lost 3 bases, the J end lost 4 bases, and 22 bases lay between the germline ends. Germline V gives CDR1 SGHVS, CDR2 FQNEAQ. The CDR3 nucleotides read TGTGCCAGCAGCTTCTCTGCGTCGGCCCCCGGAGGGGGAAACACCATATATTTT. Encoded protein: CASSFSASAPGGGNTIYF.

V is TRBV10-3 and J is TRBJ1-5; 8 nucleotides align to TRBD1. The CDR3 has 14 amino acids. V was pared by 3 bases and J by 5 bases, with 3 bases of the junction left unmatched. The germline CDR1 and CDR2 sequences are ENHRY and SYGVKD. The CDR3 DNA sequence: TGTGCCATCAGTGACAGGGGGCGCGATCAGCCCCAGCATTTT. It codes for CAISDRGRDQPQHF.

The chain is built from TRBV7-6 and TRBJ2-7; TRBD2 aligns across 8 bases. The CDR3 contains 15 residues. Germline V lookup: CDR1 SGHVS, CDR2 FNYEAQ. The ends lost 5 bases at V and 2 bases at J; junction bases unmatched: 8. CDR3 amino acids: CASSATSGDPYEQYF. The CDR3 DNA follows: TGTGCCAGCAGCGCCACTAGCGGAGACCCCTACGAGCAGTACTTC.

This clone appeared a single time. The chain carries TRBV2 and TRBJ1-2; 9 positions agree with TRBD1. The germline V gene has CDR1 SNHLY and CDR2 FYNNEI. This CDR3 is 15 amino acids long. Trimming at V came to 4 bases and at J to 4 bases, leaving 7 bases not matched to a gene. The DNA for the CDR3 is TGTGCCAGCAGTGGCCCCGGGACAGGGCTCTATGGCTACACCTTC. This translates into CASSGPGTGLYGYTF. Variable domain in full (rest from reference TRBV2 and TRBJ1-2): EPEVTQTPSHQVTQMGQEVILRCVPISNHLYFYWYRQILGQKVEFLVSFYNNEISEKSEIFDDQFSVERPDGSNFTLKIRSTKLEDSAMYFCASSGPGTGLYGYTFGSGTRLTVV.

On this clone: The same CDR3 is also encoded by other DNA sequences in this sample. The gene calls are TRBV7-9 and TRBJ1-3; TRBD1 agrees at 7 bases. The junction had 2 bases not matched to a gene; V was cut back by 1 base and J by 2 bases. The CDR3 covers 15 residues. Germline assignment: CDR1 SEHNR and CDR2 FQNEAQ (reference sequence). This chain's CDR3 is CASSLGQGPGNTIYF. The DNA for the CDR3 is TGTGCCAGCAGCTTAGGACAGGGCCCTGGAAACACCATATATTTT.

This rearrangement joins TRBV5-5 to TRBJ2-7; tentative D call: TRBD2 (6 bases). The CDR3 runs to 14 residues. The ends were cut back, 3 bases at V and 2 bases at J, with 12 bases in the middle. Germline V gene lookup returns CDR1 SGHKS and CDR2 YYEKEE (reference sequence). As DNA, the CDR3 is TGTGCCAGCAGCTGGAGACTAGAAGCCTACGAGCAGTACTTC. It codes for CASSWRLEAYEQYF. The variable domain in full, completed from reference TRBV5-5 and TRBJ2-7, reads DAGVTQSPTHLIKTRGQQVTLRCSPISGHKSVSWYQQVLGQGPQFIFQYYEKEERGRGNFPDRFSARQFPNYSSELNVNALLLGDSALYLCASSWRLEAYEQYFGPGTRLTVT.

CDR3 in DNA: TGTGCCAGCCGATATAGCGGGGAAAGCACAGATACGCAGTATTTT. Translation gives CASRYSGESTDTQYF. The chain combines TRBV6-5 with TRBJ2-3; TRBD2 aligns across 8 bases. Per the germline V gene, CDR1 is MNHEY and CDR2 is SVGAGI. V was clipped by 8 bases and J by 0 bases; unmatched bases: 7. This CDR3 region has 15 residues.

This sequence joins TRBV5-1 and TRBJ2-7; D gene ambiguous. CDR3 size: 16 residues. V was clipped by 4 bases and J by 0 bases, with 17 bases between them. From germline, CDR1 is SGHRS and CDR2 YFSETQ. The CDR3 nucleotides read TGCGCCAGCAGCCCTCTTGGGCTGCAGAGCTCCTACGAGCAGTACTTC. This translates into CASSPLGLQSSYEQYF.

The CDR3 DNA reads TGTGCCAGCAGGCGAGGGCTGGACAGGGGTAATCAGCCCCAGCATTTT. It translates to CASRRGLDRGNQPQHF. The V gene is TRBV28, the J gene TRBJ1-5; the match to TRBD1 covers 9 bases. The V segment lost 6 bases and the J segment 4 bases; nucleotides outside the gene matches: 10. CDR1 MDHEN and CDR2 SYDVKM come from the germline V gene. CDR3 length: 16 amino acids.

The chain joins TRBV6-5 to TRBJ2-3; 10 positions agree with TRBD2. The CDR3 length is 14 residues. With 9 bases clipped from V and 6 bases from J, the junction kept 9 bases outside the gene matches. CDR1 and CDR2 from the germline V gene are MNHEY and SVGAGI. This CDR3 reads CASSQREGVDTQYF. The CDR3 bases are TGTGCCAGTAGCCAGCGGGAGGGGGTTGATACGCAGTATTTT.

The chain has TRBV12-3 or TRBV12-4 and TRBJ2-1, with D possibly matching TRBD1 (7 bases). Deletions cut 10 bases from V and 4 bases from J, with 14 bases between. CDR3 size: 13 residues. CDR3 nucleotides: TGTGCCACCGGGGGACAGAAGTACAATGAGCAGTTCTTC. Translating gives CATGGQKYNEQFF.

V and J are TRBV15 and TRBJ1-2; D perhaps matches TRBD1 (6 bases). CDR3 length: 15 amino acids. V was clipped by 0 bases and J by 4 bases, with 12 bases between them. CDR1 is LNHNV, CDR2 YYDKDF, per germline (reference sequence). CDR3 residues: CATSRDGTGSYGYTF. The CDR3 nucleotides are TGTGCCACCAGCAGAGACGGAACAGGGAGCTATGGCTACACCTTC.

The chain has TRBV6-5 and TRBJ1-5; TRBD1 matches at 7 bases. Germline V gene sequence: CDR1 MNHEY, CDR2 SVGAGI. V lost 8 bases to trimming and J lost 9 bases; unmatched junction nucleotides: 7. The CDR3 has 12 amino acids. The CDR3 DNA reads as TGTGCCAGCCGGACAGGTGGTCGGCCCCAGCATTTT. The encoded protein is CASRTGGRPQHF.

The V and J genes are TRBV5-1 and TRBJ2-7; D might be TRBD1 (6 bases). The V gene's germline CDR1 is SGHRS and CDR2 YFSETQ. Trimming removed 0 bases from V and 1 base from J, with 11 bases in between. The length of the CDR3 is 15 residues. Here the CDR3 reads CASSLAPGESYEQYF. The CDR3 coding sequence is TGCGCCAGCAGCTTGGCGCCAGGGGAGTCCTACGAGCAGTACTTC.

The chain carries TRBV7-8 and TRBJ2-2; 9 nucleotides agree with TRBD2. Germline CDR1 is SGHVS and CDR2 is FQNEAQ. The junction had 5 bases not matched to a gene; V was cut back by 5 bases and J by 1 base. The CDR3 loop spans 16 amino acids. This CDR3 reads CASSRSGRWNTGELFF. The DNA of the CDR3 is TGTGCCAGCAGCCGAAGCGGGAGGTGGAACACCGGGGAGCTGTTTTTT.

The chain carries TRBV13 and TRBJ1-2, with TRBD1 matching 9 bases. This CDR3 contains 16 residues. Germline lookup yields CDR1 PRHDT and CDR2 FYEKMQ (reference sequence). V lost 5 bases to trimming and J lost 6 bases; unmatched junction nucleotides: 13. CDR3 DNA: TGTGCCAGCAGCGCGACGTTGGGACAGGGTGTGCATGGCTACACCTTC. Translation: CASSATLGQGVHGYTF.